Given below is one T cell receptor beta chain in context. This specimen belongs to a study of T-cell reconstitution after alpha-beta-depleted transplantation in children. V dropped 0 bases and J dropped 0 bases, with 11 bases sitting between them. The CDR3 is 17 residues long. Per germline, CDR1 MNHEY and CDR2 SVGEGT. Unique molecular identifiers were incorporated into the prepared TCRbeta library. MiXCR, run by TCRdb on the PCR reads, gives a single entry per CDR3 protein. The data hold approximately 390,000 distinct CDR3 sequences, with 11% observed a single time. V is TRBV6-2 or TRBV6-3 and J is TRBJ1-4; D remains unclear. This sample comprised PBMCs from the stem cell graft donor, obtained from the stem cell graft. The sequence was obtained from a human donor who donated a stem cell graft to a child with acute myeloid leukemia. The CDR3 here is CASSYSDLSATNEKLFF. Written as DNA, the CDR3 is TGTGCCAGCAGTTACTCGGATTTGTCTGCAACTAATGAAAAACTGTTTTTT.